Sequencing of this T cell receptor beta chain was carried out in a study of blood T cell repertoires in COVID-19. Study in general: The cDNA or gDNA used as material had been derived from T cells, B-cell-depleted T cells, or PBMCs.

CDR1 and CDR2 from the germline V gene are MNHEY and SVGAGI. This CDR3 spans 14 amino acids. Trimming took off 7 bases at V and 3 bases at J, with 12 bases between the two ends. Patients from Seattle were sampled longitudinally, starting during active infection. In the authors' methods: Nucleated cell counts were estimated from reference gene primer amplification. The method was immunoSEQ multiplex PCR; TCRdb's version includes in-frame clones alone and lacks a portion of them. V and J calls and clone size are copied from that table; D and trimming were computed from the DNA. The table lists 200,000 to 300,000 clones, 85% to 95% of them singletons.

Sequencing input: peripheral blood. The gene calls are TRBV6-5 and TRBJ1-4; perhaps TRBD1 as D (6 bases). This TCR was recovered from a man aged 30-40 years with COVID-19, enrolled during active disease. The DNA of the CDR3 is TGTGCCAGCAAGCATGGGGGCCCTAATGAAAAACTGTTTTTT. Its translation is CASKHGGPNEKLFF.